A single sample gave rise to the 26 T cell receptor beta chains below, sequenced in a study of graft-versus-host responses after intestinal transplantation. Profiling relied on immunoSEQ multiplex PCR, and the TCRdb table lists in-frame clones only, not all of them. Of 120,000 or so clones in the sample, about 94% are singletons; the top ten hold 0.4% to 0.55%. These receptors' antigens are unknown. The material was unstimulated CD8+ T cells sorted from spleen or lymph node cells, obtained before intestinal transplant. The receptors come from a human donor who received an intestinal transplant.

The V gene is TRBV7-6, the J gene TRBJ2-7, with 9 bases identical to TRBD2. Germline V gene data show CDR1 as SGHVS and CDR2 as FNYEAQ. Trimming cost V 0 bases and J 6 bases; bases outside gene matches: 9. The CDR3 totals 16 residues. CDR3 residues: CASSLARASGTSEQYF. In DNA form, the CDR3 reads TGTGCCAGCAGCTTAGCACGGGCTAGCGGGACGAGCGAGCAGTACTTC. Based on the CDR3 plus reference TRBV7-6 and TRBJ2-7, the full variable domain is GAGVSQSPRYKVTKRGQDVALRCDPISGHVSLYWYRQALGQGPEFLTYFNYEAQQDKSGLPNDRFSAERPEGSISTLTIQRTEQRDSAMYRCASSLARASGTSEQYFGPGTRLTVT.

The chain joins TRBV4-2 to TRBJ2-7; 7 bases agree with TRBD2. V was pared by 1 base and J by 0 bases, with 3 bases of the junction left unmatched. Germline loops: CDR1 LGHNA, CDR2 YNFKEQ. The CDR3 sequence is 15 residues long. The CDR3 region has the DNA TGTGCCAGCAGCCAAGTACTAGCGCCCTCCTACGAGCAGTACTTC. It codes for CASSQVLAPSYEQYF.

This chain's CDR3 is CASSQDVSLPNEQFF. The CDR3, as DNA: TGTGCCAGCAGCCAAGACGTCTCCCTTCCCAATGAGCAGTTCTTC. The chain carries TRBV14 and TRBJ2-1; no clear D. CDR3 length: 15 residues. Per germline, CDR1 SGHDN and CDR2 FVKESK. Trimming left V 0 bases short and J 6 bases short, with 12 bases between.

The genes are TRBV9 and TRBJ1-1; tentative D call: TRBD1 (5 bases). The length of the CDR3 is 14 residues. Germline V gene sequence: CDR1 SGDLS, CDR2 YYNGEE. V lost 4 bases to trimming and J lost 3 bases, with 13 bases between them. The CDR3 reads CASSFRDSDTEAFF. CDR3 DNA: TGTGCCAGCAGCTTTCGGGACTCCGACACTGAAGCTTTCTTT.

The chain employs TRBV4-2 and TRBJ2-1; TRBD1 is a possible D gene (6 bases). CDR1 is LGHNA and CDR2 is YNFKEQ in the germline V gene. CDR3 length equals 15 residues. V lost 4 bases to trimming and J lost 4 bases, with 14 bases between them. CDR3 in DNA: TGTGCCAGCAGCCCTCTCGAGGGGGAATACAATGAGCAGTTCTTC. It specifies CASSPLEGEYNEQFF.

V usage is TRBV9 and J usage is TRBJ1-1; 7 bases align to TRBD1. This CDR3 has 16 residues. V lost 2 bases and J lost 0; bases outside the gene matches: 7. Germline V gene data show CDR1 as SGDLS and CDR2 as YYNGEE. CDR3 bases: TGTGCCAGCAGCGTCCACCCAGGGGGTATGAACACTGAAGCTTTCTTT. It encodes CASSVHPGGMNTEAFF.

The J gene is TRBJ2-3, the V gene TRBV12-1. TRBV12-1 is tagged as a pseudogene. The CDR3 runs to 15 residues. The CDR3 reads CASSFGCVGGDTQYF. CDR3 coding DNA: TGTGCCAGCAGCTTTGGTTGTGTTGGTGGAGATACGCAGTATTTT.

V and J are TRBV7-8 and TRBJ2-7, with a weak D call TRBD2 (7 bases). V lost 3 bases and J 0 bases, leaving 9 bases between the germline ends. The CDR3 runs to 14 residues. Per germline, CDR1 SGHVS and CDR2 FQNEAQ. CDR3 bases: TGTGCCAGCAGCTTGGGGGGGCTCTCCTACGAGCAGTACTTC. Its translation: CASSLGGLSYEQYF.

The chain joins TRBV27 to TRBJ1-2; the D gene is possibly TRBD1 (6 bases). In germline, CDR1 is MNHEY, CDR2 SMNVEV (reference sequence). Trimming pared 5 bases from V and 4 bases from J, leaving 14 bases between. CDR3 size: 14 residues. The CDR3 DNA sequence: TGTGCCAGCAGTACTCACAGGGAGATCTATGGCTACACCTTC. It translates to CASSTHREIYGYTF.

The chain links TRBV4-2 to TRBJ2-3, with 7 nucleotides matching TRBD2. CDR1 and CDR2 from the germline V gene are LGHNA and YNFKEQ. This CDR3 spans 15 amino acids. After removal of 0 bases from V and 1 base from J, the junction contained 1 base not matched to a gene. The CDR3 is CASSQETSGTDTQYF. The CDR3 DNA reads TGTGCCAGCAGCCAAGAAACTAGCGGCACAGATACGCAGTATTTT.

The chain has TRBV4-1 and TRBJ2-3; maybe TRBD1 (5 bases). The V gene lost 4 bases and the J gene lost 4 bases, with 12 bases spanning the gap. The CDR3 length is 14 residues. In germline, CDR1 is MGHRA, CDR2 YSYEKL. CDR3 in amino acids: CASSPQDRADTQYF. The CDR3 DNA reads TGCGCCAGCAGCCCCCAAGACAGAGCAGATACGCAGTATTTT.

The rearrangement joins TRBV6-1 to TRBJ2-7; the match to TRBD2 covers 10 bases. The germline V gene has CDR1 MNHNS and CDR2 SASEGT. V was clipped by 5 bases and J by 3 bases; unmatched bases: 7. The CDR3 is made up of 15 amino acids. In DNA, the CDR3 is TGTGCCAGCAGTCTTGTTACTAGCGGGAACTACGAGCAGTACTTC. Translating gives CASSLVTSGNYEQYF.

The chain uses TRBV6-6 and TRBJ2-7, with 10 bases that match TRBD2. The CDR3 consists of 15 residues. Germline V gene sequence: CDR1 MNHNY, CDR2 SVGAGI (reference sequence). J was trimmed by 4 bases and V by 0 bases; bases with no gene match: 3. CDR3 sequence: CASSYSSGRMYEQYF. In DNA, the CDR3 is TGTGCCAGCAGTTACTCTAGCGGGAGGATGTACGAGCAGTACTTC.

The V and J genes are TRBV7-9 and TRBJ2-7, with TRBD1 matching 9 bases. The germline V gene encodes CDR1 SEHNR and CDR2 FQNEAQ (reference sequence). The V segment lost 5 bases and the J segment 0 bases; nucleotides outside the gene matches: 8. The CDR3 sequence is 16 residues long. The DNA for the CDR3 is TGTGCCAGCAGCACTCCGGGACAGGGATTCTCCTACGAGCAGTACTTC. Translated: CASSTPGQGFSYEQYF.

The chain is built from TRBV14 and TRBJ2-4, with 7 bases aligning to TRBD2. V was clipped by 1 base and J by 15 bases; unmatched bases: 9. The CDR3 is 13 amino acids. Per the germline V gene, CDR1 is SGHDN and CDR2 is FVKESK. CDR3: CASSQVDRGEWYF. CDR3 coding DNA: TGTGCCAGCAGCCAAGTGGATCGGGGGGAATGGTACTTC.

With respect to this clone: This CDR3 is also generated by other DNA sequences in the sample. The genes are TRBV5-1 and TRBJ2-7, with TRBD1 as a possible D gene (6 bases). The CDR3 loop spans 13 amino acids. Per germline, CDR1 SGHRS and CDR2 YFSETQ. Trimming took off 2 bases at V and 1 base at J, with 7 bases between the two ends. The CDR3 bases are TGCGCCAGCAGCTTAACAGGGTCCTACGAGCAGTACTTC. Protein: CASSLTGSYEQYF.

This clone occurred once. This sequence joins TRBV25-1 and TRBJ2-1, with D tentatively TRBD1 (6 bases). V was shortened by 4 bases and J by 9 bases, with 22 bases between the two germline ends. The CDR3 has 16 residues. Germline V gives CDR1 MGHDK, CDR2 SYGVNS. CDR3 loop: CASSGGEDSRLGEQFF. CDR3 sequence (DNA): TGTGCCAGCAGTGGGGGTGAGGACAGCCGGCTCGGTGAGCAGTTCTTC.

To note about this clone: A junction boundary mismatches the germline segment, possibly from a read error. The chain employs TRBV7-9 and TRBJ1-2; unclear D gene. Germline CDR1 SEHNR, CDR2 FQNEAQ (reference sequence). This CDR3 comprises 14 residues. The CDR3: CASSLAGTGRSASF. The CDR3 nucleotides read TGTGCCAGCAGCTTAGCAGGTACGGGCCGCAGCGCATCCTTC.

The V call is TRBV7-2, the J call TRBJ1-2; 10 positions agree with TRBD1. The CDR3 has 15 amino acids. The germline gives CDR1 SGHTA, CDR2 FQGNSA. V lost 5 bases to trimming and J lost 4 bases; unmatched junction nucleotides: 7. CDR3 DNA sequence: TGTGCCAGCAGCCCGGGACAGGGGACATTCTATGGCTACACCTTC. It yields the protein CASSPGQGTFYGYTF.

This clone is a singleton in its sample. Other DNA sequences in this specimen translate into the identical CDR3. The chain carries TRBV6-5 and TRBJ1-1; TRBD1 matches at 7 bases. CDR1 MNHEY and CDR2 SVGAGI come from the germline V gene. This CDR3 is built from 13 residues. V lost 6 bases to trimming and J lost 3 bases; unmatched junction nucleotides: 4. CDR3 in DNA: TGTGCCAGCAGCCTTACAGGGGACACTGAAGCTTTCTTT. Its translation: CASSLTGDTEAFF.

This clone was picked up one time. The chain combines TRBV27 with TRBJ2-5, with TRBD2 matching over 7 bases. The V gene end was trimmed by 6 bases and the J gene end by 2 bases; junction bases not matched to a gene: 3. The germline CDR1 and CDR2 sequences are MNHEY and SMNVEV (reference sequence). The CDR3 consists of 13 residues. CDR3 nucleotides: TGTGCCAGCAGGCCGGGACTACAAGAGACCCAGTACTTC. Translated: CASRPGLQETQYF.

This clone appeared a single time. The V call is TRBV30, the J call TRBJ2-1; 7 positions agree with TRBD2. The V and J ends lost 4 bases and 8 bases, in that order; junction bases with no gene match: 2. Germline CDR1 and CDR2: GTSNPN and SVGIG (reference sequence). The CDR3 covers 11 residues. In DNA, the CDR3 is TGTGCCTGGAATGCGGGAGATGAGCAGTTCTTC. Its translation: CAWNAGDEQFF.

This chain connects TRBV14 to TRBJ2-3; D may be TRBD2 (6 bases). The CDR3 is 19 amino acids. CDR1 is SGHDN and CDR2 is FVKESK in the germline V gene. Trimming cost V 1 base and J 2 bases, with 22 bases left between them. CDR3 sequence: CASSQVGSVRGRPTDTQYF. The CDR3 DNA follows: TGTGCCAGCAGCCAAGTAGGGTCGGTGCGGGGACGACCCACAGATACGCAGTATTTT.

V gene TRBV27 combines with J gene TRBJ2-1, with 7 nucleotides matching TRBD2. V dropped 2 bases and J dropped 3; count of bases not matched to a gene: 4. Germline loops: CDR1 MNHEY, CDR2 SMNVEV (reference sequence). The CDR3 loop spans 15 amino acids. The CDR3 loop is CASSLTTSLYNEQFF. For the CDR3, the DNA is TGTGCCAGCAGTTTAACGACTAGCCTCTACAATGAGCAGTTCTTC.

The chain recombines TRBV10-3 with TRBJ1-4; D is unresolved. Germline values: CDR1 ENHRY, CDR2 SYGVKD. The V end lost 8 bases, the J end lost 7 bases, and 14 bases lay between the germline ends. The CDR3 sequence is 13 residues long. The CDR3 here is CAIAGDLGEKLFF. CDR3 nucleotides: TGTGCCATCGCTGGGGATTTGGGTGAAAAACTGTTTTTT.

The CDR3, as DNA: TGTGCCAGCGGAAAGGAGCAGGTGAGGGAGACCCAGTACTTC. It yields the protein CASGKEQVRETQYF. J is TRBJ2-5 and V is TRBV6-1; D unresolved. V dropped 8 bases and J dropped 5 bases, with 18 bases sitting between them. This CDR3 spans 14 amino acids. Germline V gene data show CDR1 as MNHNS and CDR2 as SASEGT.